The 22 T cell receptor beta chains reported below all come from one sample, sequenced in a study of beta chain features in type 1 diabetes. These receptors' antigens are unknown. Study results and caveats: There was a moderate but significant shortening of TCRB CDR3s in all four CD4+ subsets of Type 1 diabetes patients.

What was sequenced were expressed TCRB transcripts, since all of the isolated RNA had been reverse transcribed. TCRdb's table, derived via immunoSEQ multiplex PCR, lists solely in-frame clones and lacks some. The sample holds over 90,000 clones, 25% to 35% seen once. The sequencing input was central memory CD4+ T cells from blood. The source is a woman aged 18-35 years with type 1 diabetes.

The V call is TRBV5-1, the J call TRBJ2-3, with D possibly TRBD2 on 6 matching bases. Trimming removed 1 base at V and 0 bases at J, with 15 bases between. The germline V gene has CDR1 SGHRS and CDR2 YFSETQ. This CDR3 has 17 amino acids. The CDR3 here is CASSLLGASASTDTQYF. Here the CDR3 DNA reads TGCGCCAGCAGCTTGTTGGGTGCTAGCGCTAGCACAGATACGCAGTATTTT.

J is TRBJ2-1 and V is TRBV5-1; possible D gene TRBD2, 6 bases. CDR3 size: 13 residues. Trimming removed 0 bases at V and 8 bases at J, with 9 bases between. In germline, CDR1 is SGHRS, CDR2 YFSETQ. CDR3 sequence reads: CASSLGLGYEQFF. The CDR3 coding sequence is TGCGCCAGCAGCTTGGGACTAGGATATGAGCAGTTCTTC.

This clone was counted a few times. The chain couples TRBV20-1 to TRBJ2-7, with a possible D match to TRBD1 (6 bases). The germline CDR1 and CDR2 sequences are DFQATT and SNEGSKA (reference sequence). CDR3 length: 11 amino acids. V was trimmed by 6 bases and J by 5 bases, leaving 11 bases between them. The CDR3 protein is CSAAQGNEQYF. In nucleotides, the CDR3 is TGCAGTGCCGCCCAGGGGAACGAGCAGTACTTC.

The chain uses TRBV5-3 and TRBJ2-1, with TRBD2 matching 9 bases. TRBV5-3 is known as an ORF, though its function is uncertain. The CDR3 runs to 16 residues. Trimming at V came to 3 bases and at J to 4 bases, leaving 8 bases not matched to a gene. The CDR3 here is CARSCFAGGPYNEQFF. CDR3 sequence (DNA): TGTGCCAGAAGCTGTTTTGCGGGAGGGCCGTACAATGAGCAGTTCTTC.

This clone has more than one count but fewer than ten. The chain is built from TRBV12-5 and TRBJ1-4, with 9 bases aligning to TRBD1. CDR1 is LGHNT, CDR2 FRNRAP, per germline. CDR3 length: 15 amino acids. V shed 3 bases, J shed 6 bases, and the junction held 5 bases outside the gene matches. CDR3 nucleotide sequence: TGTGCTAGTGGTTTCCCGGGACAGGGTGATGAAAAACTGTTTTTT. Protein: CASGFPGQGDEKLFF.

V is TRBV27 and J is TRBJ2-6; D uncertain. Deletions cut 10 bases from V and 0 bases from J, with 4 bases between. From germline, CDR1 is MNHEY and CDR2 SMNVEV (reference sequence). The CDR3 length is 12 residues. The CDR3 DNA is TGTGCCACCAACTCTGGGGCCAACGTCCTGACTTTC. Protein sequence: CATNSGANVLTF. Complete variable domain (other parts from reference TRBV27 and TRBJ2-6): EAQVTQNPRYLITVTGKKLTVTCSQNMNHEYMSWYRQDPGLGLRQIYYSMNVEVTDKGDVPEGYKVSRKEKRNFPLILESPSPNQTSLYFCATNSGANVLTFGAGSRLTVL.

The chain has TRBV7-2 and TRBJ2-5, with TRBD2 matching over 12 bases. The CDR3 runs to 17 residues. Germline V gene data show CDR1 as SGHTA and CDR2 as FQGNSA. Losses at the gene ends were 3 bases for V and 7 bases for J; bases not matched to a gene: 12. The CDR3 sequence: CASSLSGLAGPQGTQYF. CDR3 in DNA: TGTGCCAGCAGCTTGTCAGGACTAGCGGGACCTCAGGGGACCCAGTACTTC.

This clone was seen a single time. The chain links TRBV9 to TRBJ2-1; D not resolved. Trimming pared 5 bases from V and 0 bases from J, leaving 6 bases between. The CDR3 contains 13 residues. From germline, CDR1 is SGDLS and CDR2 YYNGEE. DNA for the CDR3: TGTGCCAGCAGGAGCCCCTCCTACAATGAGCAGTTCTTC. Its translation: CASRSPSYNEQFF.

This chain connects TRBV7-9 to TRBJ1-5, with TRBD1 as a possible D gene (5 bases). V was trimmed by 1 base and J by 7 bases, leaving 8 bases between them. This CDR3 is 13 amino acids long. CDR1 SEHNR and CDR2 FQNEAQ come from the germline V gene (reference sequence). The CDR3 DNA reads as TGTGCCAGCAGCTTAGATGGGGGGCAGCCCCAGCATTTT. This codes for CASSLDGGQPQHF.

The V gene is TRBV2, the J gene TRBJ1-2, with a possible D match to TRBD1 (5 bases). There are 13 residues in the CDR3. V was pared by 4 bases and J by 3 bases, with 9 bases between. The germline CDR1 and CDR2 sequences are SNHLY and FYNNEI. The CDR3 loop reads CASSVEQDYGYTF. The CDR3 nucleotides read TGTGCCAGCAGTGTTGAACAGGACTATGGCTACACCTTC.

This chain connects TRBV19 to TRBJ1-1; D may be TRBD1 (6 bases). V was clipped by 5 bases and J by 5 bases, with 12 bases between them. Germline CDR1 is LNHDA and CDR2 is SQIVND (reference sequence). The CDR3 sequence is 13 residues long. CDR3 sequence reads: CASSRGARTEAFF. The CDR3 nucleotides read TGTGCCAGTAGTCGGGGGGCGCGGACTGAAGCTTTCTTT.

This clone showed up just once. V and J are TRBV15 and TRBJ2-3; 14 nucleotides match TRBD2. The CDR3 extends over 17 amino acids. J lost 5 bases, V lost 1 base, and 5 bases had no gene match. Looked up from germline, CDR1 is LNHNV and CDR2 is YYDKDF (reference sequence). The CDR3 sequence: CATSRVPGLAGEDTQYF. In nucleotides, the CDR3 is TGTGCCACCAGCAGAGTCCCGGGACTAGCGGGAGAAGATACGCAGTATTTT.

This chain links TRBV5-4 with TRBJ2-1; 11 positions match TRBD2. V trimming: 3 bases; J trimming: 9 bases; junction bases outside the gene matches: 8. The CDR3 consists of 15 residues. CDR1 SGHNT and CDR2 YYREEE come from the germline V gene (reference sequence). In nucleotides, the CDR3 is TGTGCCAGCAGCTCCCGACTAGCGGGAATAGGTGAGCAGTTCTTC. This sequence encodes CASSSRLAGIGEQFF. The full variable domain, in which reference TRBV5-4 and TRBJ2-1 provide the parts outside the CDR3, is ETGVTQSPTHLIKTRGQQVTLRCSSQSGHNTVSWYQQALGQGPQFIFQYYREEENGRGNFPPRFSGLQFPNYSSELNVNALELDDSALYLCASSSRLAGIGEQFFGPGTRLTVL.

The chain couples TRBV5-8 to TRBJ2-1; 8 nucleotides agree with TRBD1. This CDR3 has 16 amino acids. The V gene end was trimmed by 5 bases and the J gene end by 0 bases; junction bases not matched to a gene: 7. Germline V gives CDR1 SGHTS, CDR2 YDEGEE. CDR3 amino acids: CASRTGQGSSYNEQFF. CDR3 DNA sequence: TGTGCCAGCAGGACCGGACAGGGCAGCTCCTACAATGAGCAGTTCTTC.

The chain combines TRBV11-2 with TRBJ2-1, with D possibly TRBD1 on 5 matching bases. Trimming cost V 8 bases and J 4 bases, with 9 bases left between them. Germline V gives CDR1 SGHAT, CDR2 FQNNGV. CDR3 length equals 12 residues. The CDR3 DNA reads TGTGCCAGCGGTGGGGCGTACAATGAGCAGTTCTTC. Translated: CASGGAYNEQFF.

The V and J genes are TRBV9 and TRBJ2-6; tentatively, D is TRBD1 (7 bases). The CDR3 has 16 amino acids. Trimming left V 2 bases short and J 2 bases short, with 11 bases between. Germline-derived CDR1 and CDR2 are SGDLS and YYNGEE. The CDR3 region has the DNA TGTGCCAGCAGCGTGGGGGGACAGCCTGGGGCCAACGTCCTGACTTTC. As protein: CASSVGGQPGANVLTF.

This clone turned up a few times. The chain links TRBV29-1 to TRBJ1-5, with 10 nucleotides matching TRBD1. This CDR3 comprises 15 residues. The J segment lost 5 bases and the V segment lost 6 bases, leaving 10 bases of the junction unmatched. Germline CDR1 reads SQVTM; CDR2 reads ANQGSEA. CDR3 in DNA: TGCAGCGTAAAACTTTCCGGGACAGGGGATCAGCCCCAGCATTTT. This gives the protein CSVKLSGTGDQPQHF. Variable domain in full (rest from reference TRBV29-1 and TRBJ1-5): SAVISQKPSRDICQRGTSLTIQCQVDSQVTMMFWYRQQPGQSLTLIATANQGSEATYESGFVIDKFPISRPNLTFSTLTVSNMSPEDSSIYLCSVKLSGTGDQPQHFGDGTRLSIL.

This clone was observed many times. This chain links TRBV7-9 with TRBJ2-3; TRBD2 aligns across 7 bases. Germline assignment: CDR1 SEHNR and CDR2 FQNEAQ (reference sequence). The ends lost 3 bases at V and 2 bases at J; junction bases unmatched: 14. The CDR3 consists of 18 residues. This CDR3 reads CASSFVGPLAELTDTQYF. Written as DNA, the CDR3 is TGTGCCAGCAGCTTCGTAGGACCTCTAGCGGAACTCACAGATACGCAGTATTTT.

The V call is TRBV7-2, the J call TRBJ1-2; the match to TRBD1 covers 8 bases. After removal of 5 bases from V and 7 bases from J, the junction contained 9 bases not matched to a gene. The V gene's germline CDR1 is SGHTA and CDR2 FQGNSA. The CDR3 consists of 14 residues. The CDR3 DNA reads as TGTGCCAGCAGCCCCACGACAGGGGATGTTGGCTACACCTTC. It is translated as CASSPTTGDVGYTF.

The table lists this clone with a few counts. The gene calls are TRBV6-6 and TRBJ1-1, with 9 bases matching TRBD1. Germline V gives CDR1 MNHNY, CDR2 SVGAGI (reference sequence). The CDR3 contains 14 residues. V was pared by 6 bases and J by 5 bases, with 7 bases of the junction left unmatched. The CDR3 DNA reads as TGTGCCAGCAGGCTGGGACAGGGAACGACTGAAGCTTTCTTT. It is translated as CASRLGQGTTEAFF.

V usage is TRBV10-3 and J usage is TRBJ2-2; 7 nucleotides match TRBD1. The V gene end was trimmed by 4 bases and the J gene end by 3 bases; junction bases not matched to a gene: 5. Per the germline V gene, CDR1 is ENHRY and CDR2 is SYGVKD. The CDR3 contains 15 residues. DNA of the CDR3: TGTGCCATCAGTGCGGACAGGACCTACACCGGGGAGCTGTTTTTT. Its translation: CAISADRTYTGELFF.

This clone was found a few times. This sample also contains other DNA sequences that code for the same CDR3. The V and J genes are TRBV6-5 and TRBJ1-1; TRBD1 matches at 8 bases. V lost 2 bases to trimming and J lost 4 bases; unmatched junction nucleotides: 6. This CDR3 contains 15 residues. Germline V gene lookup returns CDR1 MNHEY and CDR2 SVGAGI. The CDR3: CASSYPGQGLTEAFF. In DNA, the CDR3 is TGTGCCAGCAGTTACCCAGGACAGGGACTCACTGAAGCTTTCTTT.